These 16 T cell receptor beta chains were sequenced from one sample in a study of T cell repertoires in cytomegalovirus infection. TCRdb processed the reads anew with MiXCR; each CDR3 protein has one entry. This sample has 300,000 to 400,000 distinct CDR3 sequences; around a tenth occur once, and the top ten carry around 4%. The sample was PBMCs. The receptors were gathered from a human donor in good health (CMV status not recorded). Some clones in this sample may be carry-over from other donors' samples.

The CDR3 loop is CASSLKGLETGVDNEQFF. The CDR3 DNA reads as TGTGCCAGCAGCTTAAAGGGGTTGGAGACAGGGGTCGACAATGAGCAGTTCTTC. The chain joins TRBV13 to TRBJ2-1; 8 positions agree with TRBD1. This CDR3 region has 18 residues. The germline V gene has CDR1 PRHDT and CDR2 FYEKMQ (reference sequence). V was clipped by 2 bases and J by 5 bases; unmatched bases: 14.

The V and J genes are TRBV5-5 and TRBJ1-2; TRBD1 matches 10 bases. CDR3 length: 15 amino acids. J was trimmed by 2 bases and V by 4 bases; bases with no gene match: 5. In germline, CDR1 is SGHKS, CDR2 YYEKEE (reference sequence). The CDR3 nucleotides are TGTGCCAGCAGCAAGGACAGGGGGGCCAACTATGGCTACACCTTC. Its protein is CASSKDRGANYGYTF.

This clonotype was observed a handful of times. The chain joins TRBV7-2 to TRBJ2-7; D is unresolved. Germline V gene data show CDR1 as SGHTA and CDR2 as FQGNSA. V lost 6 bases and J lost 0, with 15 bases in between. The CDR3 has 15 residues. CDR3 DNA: TGTGCCAGCAGAGCCGGTGATGGCATCTCCTACGAGCAGTACTTC. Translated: CASRAGDGISYEQYF.

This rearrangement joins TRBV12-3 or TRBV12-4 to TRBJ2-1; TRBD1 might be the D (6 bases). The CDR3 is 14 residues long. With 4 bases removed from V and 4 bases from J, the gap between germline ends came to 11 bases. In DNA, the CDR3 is TGTGCCAGCAGTTGGTTAACAGGGTACAATGAGCAGTTCTTC. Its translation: CASSWLTGYNEQFF.

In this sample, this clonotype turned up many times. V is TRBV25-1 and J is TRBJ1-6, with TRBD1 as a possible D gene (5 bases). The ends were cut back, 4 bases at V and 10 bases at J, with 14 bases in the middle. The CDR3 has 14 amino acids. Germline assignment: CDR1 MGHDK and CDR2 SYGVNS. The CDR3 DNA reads TGTGCCAGCAGTGGGGGCCCCCGAGGCTCACCCCTCCACTTT. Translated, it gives CASSGGPRGSPLHF.

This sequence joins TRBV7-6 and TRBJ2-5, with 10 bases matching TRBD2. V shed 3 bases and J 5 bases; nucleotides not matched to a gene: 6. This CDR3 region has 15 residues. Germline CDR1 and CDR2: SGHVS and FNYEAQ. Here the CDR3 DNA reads TGTGCCAGCAGCTTGGGGACTAGCGTTAGTGAGACCCAGTACTTC. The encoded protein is CASSLGTSVSETQYF.

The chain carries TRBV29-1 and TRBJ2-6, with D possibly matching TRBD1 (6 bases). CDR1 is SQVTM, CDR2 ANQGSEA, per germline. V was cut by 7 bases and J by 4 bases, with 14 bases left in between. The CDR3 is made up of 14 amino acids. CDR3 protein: CSAYTGSGANVLTF. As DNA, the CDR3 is TGCAGCGCTTACACAGGGTCCGGGGCCAACGTCCTGACTTTC.

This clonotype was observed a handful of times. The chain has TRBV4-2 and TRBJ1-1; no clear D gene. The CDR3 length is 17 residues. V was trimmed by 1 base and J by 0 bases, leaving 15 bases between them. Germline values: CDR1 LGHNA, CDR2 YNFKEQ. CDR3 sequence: CASSQAIGSSLNTEAFF. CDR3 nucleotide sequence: TGTGCCAGCAGCCAAGCTATAGGGTCCAGCCTGAACACTGAAGCTTTCTTT.

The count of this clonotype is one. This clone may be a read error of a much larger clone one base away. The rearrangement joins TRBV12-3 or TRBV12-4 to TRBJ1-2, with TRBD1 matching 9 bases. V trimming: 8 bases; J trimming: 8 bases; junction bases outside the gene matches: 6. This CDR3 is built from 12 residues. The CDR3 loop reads CASGTGYQGYTF. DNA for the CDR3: TGTGCCAGCGGGACAGGGTACCAAGGCTACACCTTC.

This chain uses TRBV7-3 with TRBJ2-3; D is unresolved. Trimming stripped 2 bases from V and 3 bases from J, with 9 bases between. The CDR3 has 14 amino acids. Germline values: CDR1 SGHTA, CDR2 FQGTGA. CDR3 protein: CASSLSSVTDTQYF. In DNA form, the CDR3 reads TGTGCCAGCAGCTTATCAAGTGTTACAGATACGCAGTATTTT.

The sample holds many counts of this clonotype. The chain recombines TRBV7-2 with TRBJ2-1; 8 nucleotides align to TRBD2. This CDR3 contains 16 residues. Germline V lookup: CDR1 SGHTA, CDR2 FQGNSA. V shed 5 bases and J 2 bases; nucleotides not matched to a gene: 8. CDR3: CASSPPGLAAYNEQFF. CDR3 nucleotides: TGTGCCAGCAGCCCTCCTGGACTAGCAGCCTACAATGAGCAGTTCTTC.

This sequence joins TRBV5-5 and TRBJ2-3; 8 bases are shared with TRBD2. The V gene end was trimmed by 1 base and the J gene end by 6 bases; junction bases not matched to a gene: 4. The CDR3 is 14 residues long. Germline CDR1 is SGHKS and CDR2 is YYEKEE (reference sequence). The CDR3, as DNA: TGTGCCAGCAGCTTGATTAGCGGGACTGATACGCAGTATTTT. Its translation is CASSLISGTDTQYF.

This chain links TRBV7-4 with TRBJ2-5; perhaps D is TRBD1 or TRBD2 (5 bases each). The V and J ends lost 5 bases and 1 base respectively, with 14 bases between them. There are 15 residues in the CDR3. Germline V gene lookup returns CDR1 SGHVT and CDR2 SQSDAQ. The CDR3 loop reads CASSPASGTQETQYF. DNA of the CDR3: TGTGCCAGCAGCCCAGCCTCCGGGACCCAAGAGACCCAGTACTTC.

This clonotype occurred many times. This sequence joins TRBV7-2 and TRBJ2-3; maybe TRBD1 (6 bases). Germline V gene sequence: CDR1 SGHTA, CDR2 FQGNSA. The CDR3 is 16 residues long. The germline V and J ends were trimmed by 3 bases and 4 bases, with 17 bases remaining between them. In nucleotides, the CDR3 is TGTGCCAGCAGCTTCCGGGACATCAGAATCCCAGATACGCAGTATTTT. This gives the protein CASSFRDIRIPDTQYF. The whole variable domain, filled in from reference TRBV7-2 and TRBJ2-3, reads GAGVSQSPSNKVTEKGKDVELRCDPISGHTALYWYRQSLGQGLEFLIYFQGNSAPDKSGLPSDRFSAERTGGSVSTLTIQRTQQEDSAVYLCASSFRDIRIPDTQYFGPGTRLTVL.

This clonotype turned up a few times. The CDR3 loop reads CASSRQGVRYEQYF. CDR3 nucleotide sequence: TGTGCCAGCAGTCGACAGGGGGTAAGGTACGAGCAGTACTTC. The chain is built from TRBV28 and TRBJ2-7; 9 positions agree with TRBD1. J was trimmed by 4 bases and V by 5 bases; bases with no gene match: 6. Germline V gene lookup returns CDR1 MDHEN and CDR2 SYDVKM. This CDR3 has 14 amino acids.

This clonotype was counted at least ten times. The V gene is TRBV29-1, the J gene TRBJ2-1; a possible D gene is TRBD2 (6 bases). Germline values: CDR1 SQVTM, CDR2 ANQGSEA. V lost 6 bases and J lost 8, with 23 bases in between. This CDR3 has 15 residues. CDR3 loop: CSVPRDSSAIDEQFF. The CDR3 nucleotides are TGCAGCGTGCCTCGGGACTCTAGTGCTATCGATGAGCAGTTCTTC.